This T cell receptor beta chain was obtained from a study of T cells after yellow fever vaccination. Looking at the study overall: The SMART-Seq v4 Ultra Low Input method served to prepare the low-cell-number fractions.

TCRdb ran MiXCR on the 5' RACE reads and lists one entry per CDR3 protein. Of approximately 510,000 distinct CDR3 sequences in the sample, just over 20% were seen once. The CDR3 length is 12 residues. Germline V gene data show CDR1 as SGHAT and CDR2 as FQNNGV. V lost 6 bases to trimming and J lost 6 bases, with 10 bases between them. The study, taken as a whole, reports: High-abundance clonotypes from the bulk population could contaminate FACS-sorted repertoires.

This clonotype was observed a few times. No antigen is known for it. This chain uses TRBV11-2 with TRBJ2-3; D might be TRBD1 (5 bases). The sequencing here drew on PBMCs, taken 20 to 25 days after the first yellow fever vaccination. The TCR sequence derives from a man between 18 and 29 years old who received the YFV17D yellow fever vaccine. In DNA form, the CDR3 reads TGTGCCAGCAGTTCAGGGTGGGATACGCAGTATTTT. As protein: CASSSGWDTQYF.